This T cell receptor beta chain was profiled in a study of cytomegalovirus exposure and HLA in healthy donors. Notes on this clone: The antigen remains undetermined.

Study-level findings and limits: Exclusion applied to some V segments, including TRBV6-2 and TRBV6-3, as they were indistinguishable.

The CDR3 sequence is 17 residues long. Germline V CDR1 and CDR2: SGHAT, FQNNGV. The J segment lost 6 bases and the V segment lost 0 bases, leaving 10 bases of the junction unmatched. Primers for the PCR totalled 60 Vbeta and 13 Jbeta. Generated by immunoSEQ multiplex PCR, the TCRdb table keeps only in-frame clones and is missing some. This repertoire shows about 140,000 clones, over 75% found once; its top ten account for less than 1.5%. The receptor was isolated from a female donor in good health and CMV-seronegative. The V call is TRBV11-2, the J call TRBJ2-7, with 11 bases lining up with TRBD2. Material: PBMCs. CDR3 sequence reads: CASSLDRVSGRAGEQYF. The CDR3, as DNA: TGTGCCAGCAGCTTAGATCGGGTTAGCGGGAGGGCCGGCGAGCAGTACTTC.